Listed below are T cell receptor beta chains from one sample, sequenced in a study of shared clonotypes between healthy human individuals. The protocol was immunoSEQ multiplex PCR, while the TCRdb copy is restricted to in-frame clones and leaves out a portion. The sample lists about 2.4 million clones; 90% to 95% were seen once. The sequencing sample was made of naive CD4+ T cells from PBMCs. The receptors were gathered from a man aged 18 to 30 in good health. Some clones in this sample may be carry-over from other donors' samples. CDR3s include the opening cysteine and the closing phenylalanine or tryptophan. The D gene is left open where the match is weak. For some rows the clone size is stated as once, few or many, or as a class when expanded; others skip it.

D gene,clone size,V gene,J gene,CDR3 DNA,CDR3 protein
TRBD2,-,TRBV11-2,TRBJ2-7,TGTGCCAGCAGGGGAGCGGGGGAACTAGCGGGAAGTCCCGATGAGCAGTACTTC,CASRGAGELAGSPDEQYF
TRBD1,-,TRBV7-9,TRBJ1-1,TGTGCCAGCAGAGCGGACAGGGATAACACTGAAGCTTTCTTT,CASRADRDNTEAFF
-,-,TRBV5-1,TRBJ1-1,TGCGCCAGCAGCTTGTATTCCCATACATTGGGGAACACTGAAGCTTTCTTT,CASSLYSHTLGNTEAFF
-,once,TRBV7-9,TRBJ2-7,TGTGCCAGCAGCCCTCTTGACAGAGACTACGAGCAGTACTTC,CASSPLDRDYEQYF
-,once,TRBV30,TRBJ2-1,TGTGCCTGGGCACCGGGGCCTCACAATGAGCAGTTCTTC,CAWAPGPHNEQFF
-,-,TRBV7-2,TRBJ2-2,TGTGCCAGCAGCTTAGCTATTTGGGCAGGGGCCGACGGGGAGCTGTTTTTT,CASSLAIWAGADGELFF
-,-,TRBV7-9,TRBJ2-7,TGTGCCAGCAGCTTAGTCGCCCACGAGCAGTACTTC,CASSLVAHEQYF
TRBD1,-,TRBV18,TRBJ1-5,TGTGCCAGCTCAGCCCCGGGGGACAGGGGTCAGCCCCAGCATTTT,CASSAPGDRGQPQHF
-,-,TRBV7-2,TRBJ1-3,TGTGCCAGCAGGACAACGGGGGGAAACACCATATATTTT,CASRTTGGNTIYF
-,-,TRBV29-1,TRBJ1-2,TGCAGCGTTGTGTGGAGGAAGGACTATGGCTACACCTTC,CSVVWRKDYGYTF
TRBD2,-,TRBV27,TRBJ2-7,TGTGCCAGCAGTTCGGGACTAGCGGGAGGGCCGGATGAGCAGTACTTC,CASSSGLAGGPDEQYF
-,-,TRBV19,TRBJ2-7,TGTGCCACTGCGACTTGGCCTCCCTCCTACGAGCAGTACTTC,CATATWPPSYEQYF
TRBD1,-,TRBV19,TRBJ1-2,TGTGCCAGTAGTATTCCCTTGACAGGGGACACCTATGGCTACACCTTC,CASSIPLTGDTYGYTF
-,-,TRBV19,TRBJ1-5,TGTGCCAGTGGGGCTCTGGTCCCTAACAATCAGCCCCAGCATTTT,CASGALVPNNQPQHF
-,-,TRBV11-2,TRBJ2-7,TGTGCCAGCAGCTTAGATACGAGGATCTACGAGCAGTACTTC,CASSLDTRIYEQYF
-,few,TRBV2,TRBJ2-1,TGTGCCAGCGTGATAAACAATGAGCAGTTCTTC,CASVINNEQFF
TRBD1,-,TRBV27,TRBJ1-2,TGTGCCAGCAGTTCGAGACAGGGTCTTGATGGCTACACCTTC,CASSSRQGLDGYTF
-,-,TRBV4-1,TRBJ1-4,TGCGCCAGCAGCCTTCCGACTGGGACGTTCGCAACTAATGAAAAACTGTTTTTT,CASSLPTGTFATNEKLFF
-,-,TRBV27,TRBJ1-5,TGTGCCAGCAGTTTGAATAGGGCCGGGATGCCCCAGCATTTT,CASSLNRAGMPQHF
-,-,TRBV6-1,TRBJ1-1,TGTGCCAGCAGTGAAAATTGGTTGGACACTGAAGCTTTCTTT,CASSENWLDTEAFF
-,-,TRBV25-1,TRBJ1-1,TGTGCCAGCAGTCCGCTCGGGGTCGACACTGAAGCTTTCTTT,CASSPLGVDTEAFF
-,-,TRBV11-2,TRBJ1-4,TGTGCCAGCAGCTTAGTGGGGGTGGGGAGGTCGTTTGGAGAAAAACTGTTTTTT,CASSLVGVGRSFGEKLFF
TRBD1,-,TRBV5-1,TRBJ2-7,TGCGCCAGCTCCCGGGGGACAGGGGAAAGCTACGAGCAGTACTTC,CASSRGTGESYEQYF
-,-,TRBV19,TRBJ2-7,TGTGCCAGTAGTATTATGGGTAACGAGCAGTACTTC,CASSIMGNEQYF
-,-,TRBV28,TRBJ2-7,TGTGCCAGCAGTTCATATATAACCATTCGGTATAGTGGGCAGTACTTC,CASSSYITIRYSGQYF
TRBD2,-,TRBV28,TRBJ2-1,TGTGCCAGCAGTTTTGTTAGCGGGAGGGCCTCCTATGAGCAGTTCTTC,CASSFVSGRASYEQFF
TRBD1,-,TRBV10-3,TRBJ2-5,TGTGCCATCAGGGGGACAGGGCGCGAGACCCAGTACTTC,CAIRGTGRETQYF